These 23 T cell receptor beta chains came from one sample sequenced in a study of T cell responses to AZD1222 COVID-19 vaccine. The protocol was immunoSEQ multiplex PCR, while the TCRdb copy is restricted to in-frame clones and leaves out a portion. The data show about 150,000 clones, approximately 88% seen once. The sequencing here drew on peripheral blood, taken on day 0 of AZD1222 vaccination. These receptors all come from an adult in good health.

The V and J genes are TRBV2 and TRBJ1-1; D uncertain. Germline V gives CDR1 SNHLY, CDR2 FYNNEI. This CDR3 spans 13 amino acids. Deletions cut 3 bases from V and 6 bases from J, with 11 bases between. CDR3: CASSDNRNAEAFF. The CDR3 DNA reads TGTGCCAGCAGTGATAACAGAAATGCTGAAGCTTTCTTT.

Here the CDR3 reads CASSHKGQGRQETQYF. CDR3 DNA: TGTGCCAGCAGTCACAAGGGACAGGGGCGACAAGAGACCCAGTACTTC. J is TRBJ2-5 and V is TRBV27, with 10 positions matching TRBD1. V shed 5 bases, J shed 2 bases, and the junction held 8 bases outside the gene matches. From germline, CDR1 is MNHEY and CDR2 SMNVEV (reference sequence). The CDR3 loop spans 16 amino acids.

The chain is built from TRBV27 and TRBJ1-1; maybe TRBD1 (5 bases). V was cut by 3 bases and J by 3 bases, with 8 bases left in between. Germline CDR1 MNHEY, CDR2 SMNVEV (reference sequence). This CDR3 has 13 residues. The CDR3 DNA sequence: TGTGCCAGCAGTTTCGGGGGTTACACTGAAGCTTTCTTT. It yields the protein CASSFGGYTEAFF.

The chain combines TRBV7-2 with TRBJ1-2; D unclear. Looked up from germline, CDR1 is SGHTA and CDR2 is FQGNSA. The CDR3 contains 14 residues. V shed 0 bases and J shed 3 bases, with 8 bases lying between them. The CDR3 is CASSLATDDYGYTF. CDR3 DNA: TGTGCCAGCAGCTTAGCGACGGACGACTATGGCTACACCTTC.

The V and J genes are TRBV7-3 and TRBJ2-3; 7 bases fit TRBD2. This CDR3 is 15 amino acids long. V lost 2 bases to trimming and J lost 0 bases; unmatched junction nucleotides: 2. Per the germline V gene, CDR1 is SGHTA and CDR2 is FQGTGA. CDR3: CASSLFSGSTDTQYF. The CDR3 nucleotides are TGTGCCAGCAGCTTATTTAGCGGGAGCACAGATACGCAGTATTTT.

The V call is TRBV7-2, the J call TRBJ1-5, with D possibly TRBD1 on 5 matching bases. The V gene's germline CDR1 is SGHTA and CDR2 FQGNSA. The CDR3 is 16 amino acids. The ends were cut back, 4 bases at V and 1 base at J, with 14 bases in the middle. The DNA for the CDR3 is TGTGCCAGCAGCTCACGGGGGGAGGGGAGCAATCAGCCCCAGCATTTT. Translating gives CASSSRGEGSNQPQHF.

This clone appeared once. This chain links TRBV7-9 with TRBJ1-2, with D hard to call. The CDR3 is 14 amino acids. The V gene lost 1 base and the J gene lost 8 bases, with 14 bases spanning the gap. Germline assignment: CDR1 SEHNR and CDR2 FQNEAQ (reference sequence). Here the CDR3 reads CASSLGAAPTGYTF. CDR3 nucleotides: TGTGCCAGCAGCTTAGGTGCGGCTCCAACGGGCTACACCTTC.

The chain has TRBV5-4 and TRBJ1-6, with TRBD1 identical over 7 bases. This CDR3 spans 15 amino acids. Germline assignment: CDR1 SGHNT and CDR2 YYREEE (reference sequence). With 3 bases clipped from V and 1 base from J, the junction kept 1 base outside the gene matches. The CDR3 reads CASSSQGSYNSPLHF. The CDR3 region has the DNA TGTGCCAGCAGCTCACAGGGGTCCTATAATTCACCCCTCCACTTT.

Only one count was recorded for this clone. This chain connects TRBV15 to TRBJ1-5; a possible D gene is TRBD1 (6 bases). This CDR3 is built from 15 residues. Trimming removed 1 base at V and 5 bases at J, with 12 bases between. Germline-derived CDR1 and CDR2 are LNHNV and YYDKDF (reference sequence). CDR3 sequence reads: CATSRVRGLHQPQHF. CDR3 nucleotide sequence: TGTGCCACCAGCAGAGTACGGGGGCTCCATCAGCCCCAGCATTTT.

The chain uses TRBV5-1 and TRBJ2-5; D unclear. Germline-derived CDR1 and CDR2 are SGHRS and YFSETQ. The CDR3 has 12 amino acids. The V end was cut by 3 bases, the J end by 5 bases, with 8 bases between. CDR3 DNA sequence: TGCGCCAGCAGCTCCAACGTGGAGACCCAGTACTTC. Its translation is CASSSNVETQYF.

The V and J genes are TRBV4-3 and TRBJ2-1; 8 nucleotides agree with TRBD2. V shed 2 bases, J shed 3 bases, and the junction held 0 bases outside the gene matches. The CDR3 runs 14 residues. Germline V lookup: CDR1 LGHNA, CDR2 YSLEER. The CDR3 coding sequence is TGCGCCAGCAGCCAAACTAGCGGCTACAATGAGCAGTTCTTC. This codes for CASSQTSGYNEQFF.

The chain uses TRBV19 and TRBJ1-5; no clear D gene. This CDR3 spans 14 amino acids. The germline V gene encodes CDR1 LNHDA and CDR2 SQIVND (reference sequence). V shed 7 bases and J shed 3 bases, with 13 bases lying between them. The DNA for the CDR3 is TGTGCCAGTACTGGGTTTCGGGACAATCAGCCCCAGCATTTT. It yields the protein CASTGFRDNQPQHF.

The rearrangement uses TRBV14 and TRBJ2-7; 15 bases match TRBD2. With V trimmed by 4 bases and J by 4 bases, 2 bases remained unmatched. CDR3 size: 15 residues. Germline CDR1 SGHDN, CDR2 FVKESK. CDR3 sequence reads: CASSRGTSGRYEQYF. The CDR3 bases are TGTGCCAGCAGCCGGGGGACTAGCGGGAGGTACGAGCAGTACTTC.

The gene calls are TRBV5-8 and TRBJ1-5; D is uncertain. Trimming took 0 bases from V and 0 from J, leaving 7 bases between them. The CDR3 consists of 15 residues. Germline V lookup: CDR1 SGHTS, CDR2 YDEGEE. CDR3 in DNA: TGTGCCAGCAGCTTGGCAGGCTATAGCAATCAGCCCCAGCATTTT. Translation gives CASSLAGYSNQPQHF.

The chain has TRBV7-9 and TRBJ2-7; possible D gene TRBD2, 5 bases. CDR3 length equals 12 residues. Trimming shortened V by 5 bases and J by 11 bases, and 16 bases separated the two germline ends. CDR1 SEHNR and CDR2 FQNEAQ come from the germline V gene (reference sequence). The CDR3 DNA follows: TGTGCCAGCAGCAGCTCCGGGGATTCAAAGTACTTC. It codes for CASSSSGDSKYF.

V gene TRBV5-4 combines with J gene TRBJ1-1; 8 bases align to TRBD1. The CDR3 has 17 residues. CDR1 and CDR2 from the germline V gene are SGHNT and YYREEE (reference sequence). Trimming took 4 bases from V and 0 from J; bases not matched to a gene: 11. Written as DNA, the CDR3 is TGTGCCAGCAGCCCGCTAGGTGGACAGGGAATGAACACTGAAGCTTTCTTT. This sequence encodes CASSPLGGQGMNTEAFF.

J is TRBJ2-7 and V is TRBV4-3; 10 bases fit TRBD1. In germline, CDR1 is LGHNA, CDR2 YSLEER. The CDR3 consists of 15 residues. Losses at the gene ends were 2 bases for V and 2 bases for J; bases not matched to a gene: 3. DNA of the CDR3: TGCGCCAGCAGCCAAAGGGACAGGGGCACCTACGAGCAGTACTTC. Amino acid sequence: CASSQRDRGTYEQYF.

This chain joins TRBV6-5 and TRBJ1-5, with D uncertain. The germline V and J ends were trimmed by 6 bases and 3 bases, with 12 bases remaining between them. The length of the CDR3 is 14 residues. Germline CDR1 and CDR2: MNHEY and SVGAGI. CDR3 protein: CASRPTASNQPQHF. The DNA for the CDR3 is TGTGCCAGCAGGCCGACTGCTTCCAATCAGCCCCAGCATTTT.

The chain uses TRBV19 and TRBJ1-1; D ambiguous. This CDR3 is 11 amino acids long. Per the germline V gene, CDR1 is LNHDA and CDR2 is SQIVND (reference sequence). Trimming cost V 5 bases and J 5 bases, with 6 bases left between them. The CDR3 spells CASSRWTEAFF. CDR3 DNA: TGTGCCAGTAGTCGTTGGACTGAAGCTTTCTTT.

V gene TRBV5-1 combines with J gene TRBJ2-1, with TRBD1 matching over 7 bases. This CDR3 spans 15 amino acids. Per the germline V gene, CDR1 is SGHRS and CDR2 is YFSETQ. V gave up 4 bases and J gave up 5 bases; unmatched junction bases: 9. CDR3 sequence reads: CASSPRTGKNNEQFF. The CDR3 region has the DNA TGCGCCAGCAGCCCCCGGACAGGTAAAAACAATGAGCAGTTCTTC.

The rearrangement uses TRBV7-9 and TRBJ2-1, with a weak D call TRBD2 (6 bases). V gave up 1 base and J gave up 3 bases, with 10 bases separating them. The germline gives CDR1 SEHNR, CDR2 FQNEAQ (reference sequence). This CDR3 is built from 15 residues. CDR3: CASSLGGGIYNEQFF. CDR3 nucleotide sequence: TGTGCCAGCAGCTTAGGTGGCGGGATCTACAATGAGCAGTTCTTC.

This clone turned up a few times. The rearrangement uses TRBV10-2 and TRBJ1-5; unclear D gene. The V end was cut by 2 bases, the J end by 7 bases, with 12 bases between. Germline CDR1 is WSHSY and CDR2 is SAAADI. The CDR3 covers 14 residues. The CDR3 DNA follows: TGCGCCAGCAGTGAGGGAATGGGTTGGCAGCCCCAGCATTTT. It yields the protein CASSEGMGWQPQHF.

The rearrangement joins TRBV10-2 to TRBJ1-6; possible D gene TRBD1, 5 bases. The CDR3 has 13 residues. Germline CDR1 is WSHSY and CDR2 is SAAADI. Trimming removed 3 bases from V and 8 bases from J, with 8 bases in between. The CDR3 protein is CASSDPGHSPLHF. In nucleotides, the CDR3 is TGCGCCAGCAGTGACCCAGGGCATTCACCCCTCCACTTT.